One and the same sample provided the 3 T cell receptor beta chains below, sequenced in a study of blood T cell repertoires in COVID-19. TCRdb's copy holds only in-frame clones and misses some; the assay was immunoSEQ multiplex PCR. In the table there are tens of thousands of clones, approximately 80% of which are singletons. The sequenced material came from peripheral blood. The receptor set was obtained from a man in his sixties with acute or convalescent COVID-19.

This sequence joins TRBV2 and TRBJ1-1; TRBD1 might be the D (6 bases). This CDR3 contains 13 residues. V lost 6 bases and J lost 1, with 9 bases in between. The germline V gene has CDR1 SNHLY and CDR2 FYNNEI. The CDR3 DNA reads as TGTGCCAGCAGAGCGACAGGGAACACTGAAGCTTTCTTT. This sequence encodes CASRATGNTEAFF. The variable domain in full, completed from reference TRBV2 and TRBJ1-1, reads EPEVTQTPSHQVTQMGQEVILRCVPISNHLYFYWYRQILGQKVEFLVSFYNNEISEKSEIFDDQFSVERPDGSNFTLKIRSTKLEDSAMYFCASRATGNTEAFFGQGTRLTVV.

The CDR3 DNA reads TGCGCCACCCCACCGGGGGAGATCTACAATGAGCAGTTCTTC. The encoded protein is CATPPGEIYNEQFF. The rearrangement joins TRBV5-1 to TRBJ2-1; possible D gene TRBD2, 6 bases. This CDR3 comprises 14 residues. Trimming took 9 bases from V and 3 from J, leaving 16 bases between them. Germline V gene lookup returns CDR1 SGHRS and CDR2 YFSETQ.

V and J are TRBV28 and TRBJ1-2, with D maybe TRBD1 (6 bases). The germline gives CDR1 MDHEN, CDR2 SYDVKM. This CDR3 has 17 residues. V was trimmed by 3 bases and J by 2 bases, leaving 19 bases between them. Here the CDR3 reads CASSFPGTSFWNYGYTF. The DNA of the CDR3 is TGTGCCAGCAGTTTCCCCGGGACAAGTTTTTGGAACTATGGCTACACCTTC.